This T cell receptor beta chain emerged from a study of blood T cell repertoires in COVID-19. This clone was detected once. CDR3 length: 14 residues. Germline assignment: CDR1 SGHDT and CDR2 YYEEEE. Trimming pared 5 bases from V and 5 bases from J, leaving 15 bases between. Clones were sequenced by immunoSEQ multiplex PCR, and TCRdb holds only the in-frame ones, with some missing. The sample has about 120,000 clones, roughly 80% seen once. The chain uses TRBV5-6 and TRBJ2-3; D call uncertain. The sequence came from a human donor in a cohort sampled during active COVID-19. The sequenced sample consisted of peripheral blood. This chain's CDR3 is CASRGSPYLDTQYF. CDR3 nucleotides: TGTGCCAGCAGGGGCTCCCCTTACCTAGATACGCAGTATTTT.